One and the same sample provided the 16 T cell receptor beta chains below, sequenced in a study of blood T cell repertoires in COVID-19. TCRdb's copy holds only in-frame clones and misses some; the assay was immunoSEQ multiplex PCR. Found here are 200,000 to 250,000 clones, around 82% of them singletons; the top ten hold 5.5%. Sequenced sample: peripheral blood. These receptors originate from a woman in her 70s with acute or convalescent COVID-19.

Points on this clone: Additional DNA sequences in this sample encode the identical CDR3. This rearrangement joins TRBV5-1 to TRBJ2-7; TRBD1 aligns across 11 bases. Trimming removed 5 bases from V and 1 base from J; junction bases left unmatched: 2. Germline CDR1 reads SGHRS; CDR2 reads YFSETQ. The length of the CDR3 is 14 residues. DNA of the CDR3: TGCGCCAGCAGGGGGACAGGGGGATCCTACGAGCAGTACTTC. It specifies CASRGTGGSYEQYF.

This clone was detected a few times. CDR3 sequence reads: CASSGEGGETQYF. The CDR3 DNA sequence: TGTGCCAGCAGCGGGGAGGGAGGAGAGACCCAGTACTTC. This chain links TRBV6-5 with TRBJ2-5, with TRBD2 matching over 7 bases. V lost 6 bases, J lost 4 bases, and 5 bases stayed unmatched. Germline V gene lookup returns CDR1 MNHEY and CDR2 SVGAGI. This CDR3 has 13 amino acids.

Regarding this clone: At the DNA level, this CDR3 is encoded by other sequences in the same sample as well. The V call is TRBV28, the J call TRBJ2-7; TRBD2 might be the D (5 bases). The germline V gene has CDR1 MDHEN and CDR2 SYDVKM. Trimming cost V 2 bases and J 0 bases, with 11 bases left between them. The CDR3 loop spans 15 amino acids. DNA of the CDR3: TGTGCCAGCAGTTTAACAAGCGGAAGCTCCTACGAGCAGTACTTC. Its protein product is CASSLTSGSSYEQYF. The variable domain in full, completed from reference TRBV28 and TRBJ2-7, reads DVKVTQSSRYLVKRTGEKVFLECVQDMDHENMFWYRQDPGLGLRLIYFSYDVKMKEKGDIPEGYSVSREKKERFSLILESASTNQTSMYLCASSLTSGSSYEQYFGPGTRLTVT.

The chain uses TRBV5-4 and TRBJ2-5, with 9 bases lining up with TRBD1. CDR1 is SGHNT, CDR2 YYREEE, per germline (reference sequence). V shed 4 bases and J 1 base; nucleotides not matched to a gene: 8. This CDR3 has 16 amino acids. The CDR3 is CASSPRQGVAQETQYF. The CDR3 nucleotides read TGTGCCAGCAGCCCTCGACAGGGGGTGGCCCAAGAGACCCAGTACTTC.

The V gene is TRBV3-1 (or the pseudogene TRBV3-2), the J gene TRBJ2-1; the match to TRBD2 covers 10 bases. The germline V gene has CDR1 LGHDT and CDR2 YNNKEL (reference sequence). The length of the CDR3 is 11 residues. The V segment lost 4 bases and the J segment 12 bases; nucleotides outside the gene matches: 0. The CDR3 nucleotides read TGTGCCAGCAGCCTAGCGGGAGGGCAGTTCTTC. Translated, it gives CASSLAGGQFF.

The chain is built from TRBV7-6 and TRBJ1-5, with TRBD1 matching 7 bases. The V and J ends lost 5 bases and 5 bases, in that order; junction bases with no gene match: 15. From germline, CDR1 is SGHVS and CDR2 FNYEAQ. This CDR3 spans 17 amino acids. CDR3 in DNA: TGTGCCAGCAGCGAATTCGTTGGAGGGGGCGCAGATCAGCCCCAGCATTTT. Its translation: CASSEFVGGGADQPQHF.

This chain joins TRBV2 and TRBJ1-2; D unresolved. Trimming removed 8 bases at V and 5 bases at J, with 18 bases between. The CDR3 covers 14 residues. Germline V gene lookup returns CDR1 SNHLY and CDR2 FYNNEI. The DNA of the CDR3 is TGTGCCAGCGGAACTGGGCCTTTAGGATATGGCTACACCTTC. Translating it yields CASGTGPLGYGYTF. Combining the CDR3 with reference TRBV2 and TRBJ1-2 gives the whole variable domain EPEVTQTPSHQVTQMGQEVILRCVPISNHLYFYWYRQILGQKVEFLVSFYNNEISEKSEIFDDQFSVERPDGSNFTLKIRSTKLEDSAMYFCASGTGPLGYGYTFGSGTRLTVV.

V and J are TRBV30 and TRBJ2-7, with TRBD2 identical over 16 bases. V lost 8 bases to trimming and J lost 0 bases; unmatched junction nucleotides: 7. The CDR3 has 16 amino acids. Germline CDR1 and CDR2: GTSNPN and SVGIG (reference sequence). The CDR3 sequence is CAPSGTSGRVSYEQYF. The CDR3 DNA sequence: TGTGCCCCGTCCGGGACTAGCGGGAGGGTCTCCTACGAGCAGTACTTC.

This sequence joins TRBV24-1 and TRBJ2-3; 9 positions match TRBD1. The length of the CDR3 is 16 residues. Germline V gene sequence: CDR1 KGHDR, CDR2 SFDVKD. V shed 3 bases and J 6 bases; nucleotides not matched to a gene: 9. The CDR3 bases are TGTGCCACCAGTGATCCCACAGGGGGCGCTTTGGATACGCAGTATTTT. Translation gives CATSDPTGGALDTQYF.

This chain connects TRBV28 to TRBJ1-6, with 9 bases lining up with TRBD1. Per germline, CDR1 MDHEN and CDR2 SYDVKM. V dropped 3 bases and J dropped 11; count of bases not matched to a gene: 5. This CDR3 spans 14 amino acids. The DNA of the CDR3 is TGTGCCAGCAGTTTCGGGGACAGGGTGACACCCCTCCACTTT. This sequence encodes CASSFGDRVTPLHF.

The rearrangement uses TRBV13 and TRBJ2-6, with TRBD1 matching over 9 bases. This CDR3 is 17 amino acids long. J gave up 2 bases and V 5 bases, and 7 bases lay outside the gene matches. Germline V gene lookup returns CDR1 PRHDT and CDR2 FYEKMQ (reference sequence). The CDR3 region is CASSPGTGLTGANVLTF. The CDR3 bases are TGTGCCAGCAGCCCCGGGACAGGGCTGACTGGGGCCAACGTCCTGACTTTC.

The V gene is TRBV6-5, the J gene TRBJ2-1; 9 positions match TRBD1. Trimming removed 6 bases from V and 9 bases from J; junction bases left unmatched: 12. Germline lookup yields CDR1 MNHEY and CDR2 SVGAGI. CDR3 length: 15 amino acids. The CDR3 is CASSKRGTGIGEQFF. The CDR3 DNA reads TGTGCCAGCAGCAAACGCGGGACAGGGATCGGTGAGCAGTTCTTC.

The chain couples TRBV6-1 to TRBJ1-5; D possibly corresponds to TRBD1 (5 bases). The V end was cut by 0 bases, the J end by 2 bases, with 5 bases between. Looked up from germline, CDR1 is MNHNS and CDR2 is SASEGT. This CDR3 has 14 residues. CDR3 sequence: CASSEAQGNQPQHF. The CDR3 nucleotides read TGTGCCAGCAGTGAAGCACAGGGCAATCAGCCCCAGCATTTT.

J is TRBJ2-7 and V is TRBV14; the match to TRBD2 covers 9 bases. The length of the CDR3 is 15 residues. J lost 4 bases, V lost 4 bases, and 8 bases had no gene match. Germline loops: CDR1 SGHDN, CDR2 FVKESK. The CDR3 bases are TGTGCCAGCAGCCTTCTTCTAGCGGGAACATACGAGCAGTACTTC. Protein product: CASSLLLAGTYEQYF.

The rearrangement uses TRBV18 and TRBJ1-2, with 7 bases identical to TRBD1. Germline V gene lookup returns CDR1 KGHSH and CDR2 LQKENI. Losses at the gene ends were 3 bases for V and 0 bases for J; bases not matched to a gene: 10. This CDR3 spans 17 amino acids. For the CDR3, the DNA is TGTGCCAGCTCACCGGGGACAGCTCAACTAGCTAACTATGGCTACACCTTC. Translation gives CASSPGTAQLANYGYTF. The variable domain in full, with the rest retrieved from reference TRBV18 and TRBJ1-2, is NAGVMQNPRHLVRRRGQEARLRCSPMKGHSHVYWYRQLPEEGLKFMVYLQKENIIDESGMPKERFSAEFPKEGPSILRIQQVVRGDSAAYFCASSPGTAQLANYGYTFGSGTRLTVV.

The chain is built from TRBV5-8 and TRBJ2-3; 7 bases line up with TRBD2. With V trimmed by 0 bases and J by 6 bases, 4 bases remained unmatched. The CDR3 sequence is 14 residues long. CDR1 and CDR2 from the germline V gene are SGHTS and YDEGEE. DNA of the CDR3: TGTGCCAGCAGCTTGGGTAGGACTAGTGATACGCAGTATTTT. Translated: CASSLGRTSDTQYF.